This TCR beta chain was sequenced in a study of patients and donors after allogeneic stem cell transplantation. TCRdb called the RT-PCR reads again in MiXCR, with one record for every CDR3 protein. The sample shows some 200,000 distinct CDR3 sequences, 41% of them seen only once. V lost 5 bases and J lost 0; bases outside the gene matches: 6. The CDR3 extends over 15 amino acids. Germline assignment: CDR1 SGHTA and CDR2 FQGNSA. Sequenced sample: blood, either unsorted or a sorted T cell fraction (not recorded which). This TCR derives from a human donor who was either an allogeneic HSCT recipient or a stem cell or donor lymphocyte infusion donor (not recorded which). It is not recorded whose cells these are; they may come from a transplant donor. The chain employs TRBV7-2 and TRBJ1-2; 7 nucleotides match TRBD1. The DNA of the CDR3 is TGTGCCAGCAGCCAGGGGGACAGAGCTAACTATGGCTACACCTTC. The encoded protein is CASSQGDRANYGYTF.